These 27 T cell receptor beta chains share one sample of origin, sequenced in a study of a mutant IDH1 vaccine in newly diagnosed glioma. What these receptors recognize is not known. TCRdb's copy holds only in-frame clones and misses some; the assay was immunoSEQ multiplex PCR. The table records roughly 51,000 clones, approximately 82% of them present only once. The time point denotes: week 5, during vaccination. The study gave 300 ug of mutant IDH1 20-mer peptide per vaccine dose, with topical imiquimod. Specimen: PBMCs, collected from a glioma patient whose treatment included an IDH1 peptide vaccine. These receptors originate from a woman aged 18-29 years with glioma. Some clones in this sample may be carry-over from other donors' samples.

This clone was found once. This chain uses TRBV4-1 with TRBJ1-2; maybe TRBD1 (5 bases). The CDR3 runs to 16 residues. Germline CDR1 is MGHRA and CDR2 is YSYEKL. V was shortened by 0 bases and J by 4 bases, with 15 bases between the two germline ends. CDR3: CASSQDLVGVGYGYTF. The CDR3 DNA follows: TGCGCCAGCAGCCAAGATCTTGTGGGGGTTGGCTATGGCTACACCTTC.

This CDR3 reads CASSRSGGFTDTQYF. The CDR3 DNA follows: TGCGCCAGCAGCCGTAGCGGGGGGTTCACAGATACGCAGTATTTT. This rearrangement joins TRBV4-1 to TRBJ2-3, with 10 bases lining up with TRBD2. The junction had 3 bases not matched to a gene; V was cut back by 4 bases and J by 2 bases. Germline V CDR1 and CDR2: MGHRA, YSYEKL. The CDR3 is 15 amino acids.

This clone appeared once. A read error may produce the germline difference seen at one junction end. The V call is TRBV7-6, the J call TRBJ2-3; 7 bases are a match to TRBD2. The germline V gene encodes CDR1 SGHVS and CDR2 FNYEAQ. The CDR3 runs to 16 residues. In nucleotides, the CDR3 is TGTGCCAGCAGCCTAGCGGCCCCGAAGAGCACAGATACGCAGTATTTT. Its translation is CASSLAAPKSTDTQYF.

This sequence joins TRBV5-6 and TRBJ1-5; D gene ambiguous. Per germline, CDR1 SGHDT and CDR2 YYEEEE. This CDR3 is built from 16 residues. Trimming cost V 1 base and J 2 bases, with 13 bases left between them. This CDR3 reads CASSLSGGSGNQPQHF. Written as DNA, the CDR3 is TGTGCCAGCAGCTTGTCTGGCGGGAGCGGCAATCAGCCCCAGCATTTT.

This chain's CDR3 is CASKTSGRADTQYF. The CDR3 region has the DNA TGTGCCAGCAAGACTAGCGGGAGGGCAGATACGCAGTATTTT. The chain links TRBV5-4 to TRBJ2-3; 14 bases are a match to TRBD2. Germline trimming cut 6 bases from V and 4 bases from J; bases unmatched to any gene: 1. Per germline, CDR1 SGHNT and CDR2 YYREEE (reference sequence). The CDR3 sequence is 14 residues long.

This chain uses TRBV6-1 with TRBJ2-2; 7 nucleotides match TRBD1. Per germline, CDR1 MNHNS and CDR2 SASEGT. CDR3 length: 15 residues. The J segment lost 4 bases and the V segment lost 1 base, leaving 3 bases of the junction unmatched. This CDR3 reads CASSEEGARTGELFF. CDR3 bases: TGTGCCAGCAGTGAAGAGGGGGCTCGCACCGGGGAGCTGTTTTTT.

The chain combines TRBV25-1 with TRBJ2-7; 13 positions match TRBD2. Germline assignment: CDR1 MGHDK and CDR2 SYGVNS. The CDR3 totals 15 residues. Losses at the gene ends were 3 bases for V and 8 bases for J; bases not matched to a gene: 7. CDR3 residues: CASSESGLAGMKQYF. Here the CDR3 DNA reads TGTGCCAGCAGTGAGTCGGGACTAGCGGGAATGAAGCAGTACTTC.

The gene calls are TRBV4-1 and TRBJ2-7, with 11 bases that match TRBD2. The CDR3 extends over 16 amino acids. V was pared by 1 base and J by 3 bases, with 5 bases of the junction left unmatched. Germline V CDR1 and CDR2: MGHRA, YSYEKL. The CDR3 nucleotides are TGCGCCAGCAGCCAAGGTACCGGGACTAGCGGCTACGAGCAGTACTTC. Translating it yields CASSQGTGTSGYEQYF.

As to this clone: Compared with germline, one end of the junction differs, possibly owing to a read error. This chain joins TRBV2 and TRBJ2-7, with 9 positions matching TRBD1. This CDR3 contains 15 residues. Germline V gene sequence: CDR1 SNHLY, CDR2 FYNNEI. For the CDR3, the DNA is TGTGCCAGCAGGGAAGCCGGGACAGGGTCCTACGAGCAGTACTTC. Amino acids: CASREAGTGSYEQYF. The variable domain in full, with the rest retrieved from reference TRBV2 and TRBJ2-7, is EPEVTQTPSHQVTQMGQEVILRCVPISNHLYFYWYRQILGQKVEFLVSFYNNEISEKSEIFDDQFSVERPDGSNFTLKIRSTKLEDSAMYFCASREAGTGSYEQYFGPGTRLTVT.

The V call is TRBV5-4, the J call TRBJ2-5, with TRBD1 matching 9 bases. After removal of 5 bases from V and 4 bases from J, the junction contained 3 bases not matched to a gene. The CDR3 totals 13 residues. In germline, CDR1 is SGHNT, CDR2 YYREEE (reference sequence). CDR3 DNA: TGTGCCAGCAGGAAGGGACAGGGAGAGACCCAGTACTTC. Translating it yields CASRKGQGETQYF.

The chain is built from TRBV5-1 and TRBJ2-2; D possibly corresponds to TRBD1 (5 bases). V gave up 2 bases and J gave up 7 bases, with 18 bases separating them. The CDR3 is made up of 16 amino acids. CDR1 is SGHRS, CDR2 YFSETQ, per germline. CDR3 protein: CASSFTSARAVGELFF. CDR3 nucleotide sequence: TGCGCCAGCAGCTTCACATCGGCCAGGGCGGTCGGGGAGCTGTTTTTT. Drawing the rest from reference TRBV5-1 and TRBJ2-2, the complete variable domain is KAGVTQTPRYLIKTRGQQVTLSCSPISGHRSVSWYQQTPGQGLQFLFEYFSETQRNKGNFPGRFSGRQFSNSRSEMNVSTLELGDSALYLCASSFTSARAVGELFFGEGSRLTVL.

This clone was seen only a few times. The V and J genes are TRBV29-1 and TRBJ1-2, with D possibly matching TRBD1 (6 bases). The V end lost 5 bases, the J end lost 8 bases, and 15 bases lay between the germline ends. CDR1 SQVTM and CDR2 ANQGSEA come from the germline V gene. This CDR3 is built from 12 residues. CDR3 loop: CSVYSGTTGYTF. The CDR3 nucleotides read TGCAGCGTTTACTCCGGGACAACGGGCTACACCTTC.

This chain connects TRBV9 to TRBJ2-5; 9 nucleotides agree with TRBD2. Germline CDR1 reads SGDLS; CDR2 reads YYNGEE. The CDR3 runs to 17 residues. V lost 1 base and J lost 5; bases outside the gene matches: 12. CDR3 loop: CASSVRWGGRAGETQYF. DNA for the CDR3: TGTGCCAGCAGCGTAAGGTGGGGCGGGAGGGCCGGGGAGACCCAGTACTTC.

This rearrangement joins TRBV4-2 to TRBJ1-4; tentative D call: TRBD1 (6 bases). V dropped 1 base and J dropped 2 bases, with 14 bases sitting between them. CDR3 length: 17 amino acids. CDR1 is LGHNA and CDR2 is YNFKEQ in the germline V gene. The CDR3 coding sequence is TGTGCCAGCAGCCAAGGGCGGGGGGCAATCACTAATGAAAAACTGTTTTTT. Its translation is CASSQGRGAITNEKLFF.

CDR3 amino acids: CASSLGGTGANVLTF. CDR3 nucleotides: TGTGCCAGCAGCTTGGGGGGGACTGGGGCCAACGTCCTGACTTTC. V and J are TRBV5-6 and TRBJ2-6, with D perhaps given as TRBD1 or TRBD2 (5 bases each). Germline V gene data show CDR1 as SGHDT and CDR2 as YYEEEE. The CDR3 runs to 15 residues. Trimming left V 0 bases short and J 2 bases short, with 6 bases between.

The chain recombines TRBV27 with TRBJ1-5; TRBD1 might be the D (6 bases). The CDR3 consists of 14 residues. V was clipped by 4 bases and J by 5 bases, with 12 bases between them. CDR1 and CDR2 from the germline V gene are MNHEY and SMNVEV (reference sequence). Here the CDR3 DNA reads TGTGCCAGCAGTTCACAGGGAAGGCATCAGCCCCAGCATTTT. Encoded protein: CASSSQGRHQPQHF.

V gene TRBV18 combines with J gene TRBJ2-7; D unclear. In germline, CDR1 is KGHSH, CDR2 LQKENI. The CDR3 length is 15 residues. Trimming removed 4 bases at V and 5 bases at J, with 18 bases between. The CDR3 nucleotides read TGTGCCAGCTCACTCCCGGCCAGCCCTCAGGACGAGCAGTACTTC. Encoded protein: CASSLPASPQDEQYF. Drawing the rest from reference TRBV18 and TRBJ2-7, the complete variable domain is NAGVMQNPRHLVRRRGQEARLRCSPMKGHSHVYWYRQLPEEGLKFMVYLQKENIIDESGMPKERFSAEFPKEGPSILRIQQVVRGDSAAYFCASSLPASPQDEQYFGPGTRLTVT.

V is TRBV2 and J is TRBJ1-1; the D is unclear. Germline V gene lookup returns CDR1 SNHLY and CDR2 FYNNEI. V was pared by 2 bases and J by 4 bases, with 8 bases between. The CDR3 runs 13 residues. The CDR3 reads CASSERAGTEAFF. The DNA of the CDR3 is TGTGCCAGCAGTGAACGGGCCGGCACTGAAGCTTTCTTT. Full variable domain (missing parts from reference TRBV2 and TRBJ1-1): EPEVTQTPSHQVTQMGQEVILRCVPISNHLYFYWYRQILGQKVEFLVSFYNNEISEKSEIFDDQFSVERPDGSNFTLKIRSTKLEDSAMYFCASSERAGTEAFFGQGTRLTVV.

The genes are TRBV9 and TRBJ1-1, with D possibly being TRBD1 (5 bases). CDR1 and CDR2 (germline): SGDLS, YYNGEE. The CDR3 is made up of 20 amino acids. Deletions cut 4 bases from V and 1 base from J, with 29 bases between. The CDR3 bases are TGTGCCAGCAGCCCTCCTCTGGGCACAGGCACCCCCGGAGGGAACACTGAAGCTTTCTTT. Its translation is CASSPPLGTGTPGGNTEAFF.

A word on this clone: At one of its ends the junction is not consistent with the germline gene, which may arise from a read error. This sequence joins TRBV2 and TRBJ2-2, with D uncertain. The CDR3 length is 14 residues. CDR1 and CDR2 from the germline V gene are SNHLY and FYNNEI. The CDR3 DNA follows: TGTGCCAGGAGTGGGCCTGGTGGAACCGGGGAGCTGTTTTTT. Residues: CARSGPGGTGELFF.

The CDR3 sequence: CASSGDRSATEAFF. The CDR3 DNA sequence: TGCGCCAGCAGCGGAGACAGGTCCGCCACTGAAGCTTTCTTT. The V call is TRBV5-1, the J call TRBJ1-1; D perhaps matches TRBD1 (6 bases). This CDR3 has 14 residues. Trimming took 4 bases from V and 4 from J, leaving 14 bases between them. Looked up from germline, CDR1 is SGHRS and CDR2 is YFSETQ.

By share of the sample, this clone is medium-sized. The J gene is TRBJ1-6, the V gene TRBV30; tentatively, D is TRBD1 (6 bases). CDR1 is GTSNPN and CDR2 is SVGIG in the germline V gene (reference sequence). The CDR3 contains 17 residues. V dropped 2 bases and J dropped 14 bases, with 28 bases sitting between them. The CDR3 loop is CAWSPPLTRGLYVALHF. In nucleotides, the CDR3 is TGTGCCTGGAGTCCTCCCCTCACACGGGGGCTTTATGTAGCCCTCCACTTT.

Details on this clone: The likely explanation is a read error, given a far larger clone one base away. J is TRBJ1-5 and V is TRBV25-1, with a tentative D call TRBD1 (6 bases). The germline CDR1 and CDR2 sequences are MGHDK and SYGVNS. V lost 4 bases and J lost 3, with 10 bases in between. The CDR3 consists of 14 residues. The CDR3 spells CASSGGGVNQPQHF. In nucleotides, the CDR3 is TGTGCCAGCAGTGGAGGGGGAGTCAATCAGCCCCAGCATTTT.

The rearrangement joins TRBV27 to TRBJ1-2; 8 bases fit TRBD1. Germline loops: CDR1 MNHEY, CDR2 SMNVEV (reference sequence). J was trimmed by 8 bases and V by 3 bases; bases with no gene match: 8. The CDR3 extends over 14 amino acids. The CDR3 region is CASSFEGTGAGYTF. The CDR3 bases are TGTGCCAGCAGTTTTGAGGGGACAGGTGCGGGCTACACCTTC.

This clone occurred once. The genes are TRBV5-6 and TRBJ2-3, with D possibly TRBD2 on 7 matching bases. With 0 bases removed from V and 2 bases from J, the gap between germline ends came to 13 bases. Germline loops: CDR1 SGHDT, CDR2 YYEEEE. The CDR3 spans 16 residues. In DNA, the CDR3 is TGTGCCAGCAGCTTGGGAGGCGGGGGCACCACAGATACGCAGTATTTT. Its protein product is CASSLGGGGTTDTQYF.

This rearrangement joins TRBV29-1 to TRBJ2-5, with D perhaps matching TRBD2 (6 bases). Germline V gene lookup returns CDR1 SQVTM and CDR2 ANQGSEA. The CDR3 sequence is 13 residues long. Between the trimmed V and J ends, which lost 3 bases and 3 bases, there was a span of 11 bases. Here the CDR3 reads CSVEDWGEETQYF. CDR3 coding DNA: TGCAGCGTTGAGGACTGGGGGGAAGAGACCCAGTACTTC.

The chain has TRBV5-1 and TRBJ1-3, with D hard to call. Trimming stripped 0 bases from V and 0 bases from J, with 7 bases between. In germline, CDR1 is SGHRS, CDR2 YFSETQ. The CDR3 is 15 amino acids. This CDR3 reads CASSLGDSSGNTIYF. CDR3 in DNA: TGCGCCAGCAGCTTGGGGGATAGCTCTGGAAACACCATATATTTT. Combining the CDR3 with reference TRBV5-1 and TRBJ1-3 gives the whole variable domain KAGVTQTPRYLIKTRGQQVTLSCSPISGHRSVSWYQQTPGQGLQFLFEYFSETQRNKGNFPGRFSGRQFSNSRSEMNVSTLELGDSALYLCASSLGDSSGNTIYFGEGSWLTVV.